The following is a T cell receptor (beta chain) sequence with its context. Its target is not known. This entry belongs to a study of identical twins. Study results and caveats: Cross-sectional statistical analysis was relied on for the conclusions, without the same donors being followed. Fewer insertions characterized abundant cord blood beta clonotypes, whereas memory repertoires showed none. Beta out-of-frame sequences showed weaker excess twin sharing. Low generation probability was overrepresented in out-of-frame alpha sequences shared by twins.

The CDR3 is 19 residues long. The J segment lost 0 bases and the V segment lost 0 bases, leaving 10 bases of the junction unmatched. CDR1 and CDR2 (germline): MNHEY, SVGEGT. Using its own MiXCR run on the 5' RACE reads, TCRdb lists one record per CDR3 protein. The table records around 250,000 distinct CDR3 sequences, around 7% of them present only once. These data also formed part of another study, on yellow fever vaccine responses in identical twins.

Input material: memory (CD45RO+) T cells sorted from blood. This rearrangement joins TRBV6-2 or TRBV6-3 to TRBJ2-4, with 8 bases identical to TRBD1. This clonotype was obtained from a woman aged 18-29 years in good health. The CDR3 here is CASSYSFQGAALAKNIQYF. CDR3 nucleotide sequence: TGTGCCAGCAGTTACTCGTTTCAGGGGGCAGCTTTAGCCAAAAACATTCAGTACTTC.